This TCR beta chain was found in a study of cytomegalovirus exposure and HLA in healthy donors. Points from the study as a whole: Most subjects had HLA-A and HLA-B alleles reportedly predicted accurately by TCR beta sequences.

Germline lookup yields CDR1 MGHRA and CDR2 YSYEKL. Losses at the gene ends were 7 bases for V and 2 bases for J; bases not matched to a gene: 13. This CDR3 has 16 amino acids. Concerning this clone itself: Its target is not known.

This PCR relied on a set of 60 Vbeta primers and 13 Jbeta primers. Original methodology: A later analysis tallied some 80 million unique TCR beta chains, some 12 million of them shared. Profiling relied on immunoSEQ multiplex PCR, and the TCRdb table lists in-frame clones only, not all of them. Clone size and the V and J calls come from that table; the DNA yielded D and trimming. The repertoire holds hundreds of thousands of clones, with around 76% as singletons. Sequencing used PBMCs. V usage is TRBV4-1 and J usage is TRBJ2-7; the match to TRBD1 covers 8 bases. The source of this sequence is a man in his forties in good health and CMV-seropositive. The CDR3 reads CASTTGGVGAAYEQYF. The CDR3 bases are TGCGCCAGCACCACAGGGGGAGTCGGAGCAGCCTACGAGCAGTACTTC.